These T cell receptor beta chains were read from a single sample in a study of cytomegalovirus exposure and HLA in healthy donors. Clones were sequenced by immunoSEQ multiplex PCR, and TCRdb holds only the in-frame ones, with some missing. In the table there are around 63,000 clones, around 80% of which are singletons. The specimen was PBMCs. The receptor set was obtained from a middle-aged man in good health and CMV-seronegative. Both conserved end residues are part of each CDR3. Fields, in order: V gene, J gene, CDR3 protein.

V gene: TRBV2
J gene: TRBJ1-4
CDR3 protein: CASSKEGQGVKYSEKLFF

V gene: TRBV14
J gene: TRBJ1-3
CDR3 protein: CASSQDKGVSGNTIYF

V gene: TRBV19
J gene: TRBJ1-5
CDR3 protein: CASKGGVSSNQPQHF

V gene: TRBV9
J gene: TRBJ1-1
CDR3 protein: CASSAQGQVANTEAFF

V gene: TRBV5-5
J gene: TRBJ1-4
CDR3 protein: CASNEGGPNEKLFF

V gene: TRBV5-1
J gene: TRBJ2-7
CDR3 protein: CASKSTGGYEQYF

V gene: TRBV9
J gene: TRBJ2-1
CDR3 protein: CASSVGAGAYNEQFF

V gene: TRBV5-6
J gene: TRBJ2-2
CDR3 protein: CASSLGAGVSGELFF

V gene: TRBV7-9
J gene: TRBJ2-1
CDR3 protein: CASSLDQRPYNEQFF

V gene: TRBV4-1
J gene: TRBJ2-1
CDR3 protein: CASSQVGGSYNEQFF

V gene: TRBV27
J gene: TRBJ2-1
CDR3 protein: CASSLQGAAYNEQFF

V gene: TRBV6-5
J gene: TRBJ1-1
CDR3 protein: CASTGQGGDTEAFF

V gene: TRBV19
J gene: TRBJ2-5
CDR3 protein: CASSIPGQGWYNQETQYF

V gene: TRBV5-1
J gene: TRBJ2-3
CDR3 protein: CASSLIPGVSTDTQYF

V gene: TRBV6-5
J gene: TRBJ2-7
CDR3 protein: CASSYSSRDYEQYF

V gene: TRBV7-9
J gene: TRBJ1-4
CDR3 protein: CASSLNRLTAGQNNEKLFF

V gene: TRBV5-1
J gene: TRBJ2-5
CDR3 protein: CASSLSGDGETQYF

V gene: TRBV6-5
J gene: TRBJ2-1
CDR3 protein: CASSYPSGGADEQFF

V gene: TRBV2
J gene: TRBJ1-4
CDR3 protein: CASSDHPWERGSTNEKLFF

V gene: TRBV5-4
J gene: TRBJ1-2
CDR3 protein: CASSLNQGANYGYTF

V gene: TRBV19
J gene: TRBJ2-1
CDR3 protein: CASRVGVNEQFF

V gene: TRBV7-9
J gene: TRBJ2-5
CDR3 protein: CASSSRTSGEETQYF

V gene: TRBV5-4
J gene: TRBJ2-7
CDR3 protein: CASSFGTSGYEQYF

V gene: TRBV6-5
J gene: TRBJ2-5
CDR3 protein: CASSPGQMVAETQYF

V gene: TRBV5-5
J gene: TRBJ2-2
CDR3 protein: CASSFARLEGTGELFF

V gene: TRBV27
J gene: TRBJ2-4
CDR3 protein: CASSLSFTPRDIQYF

V gene: TRBV7-9
J gene: TRBJ1-5
CDR3 protein: CASSSEGSNQPQHF

V gene: TRBV2
J gene: TRBJ2-7
CDR3 protein: CASSAQWSYEQYF

V gene: TRBV29-1
J gene: TRBJ1-1
CDR3 protein: CSVRDRGGTEAFF

V gene: TRBV6-5
J gene: TRBJ1-1
CDR3 protein: CASSYSPGLNTEAFF

V gene: TRBV28
J gene: TRBJ2-1
CDR3 protein: CASSLYSGDEQFF

V gene: TRBV6-1
J gene: TRBJ1-5
CDR3 protein: CASSSGTGYQPQHF

V gene: TRBV11-2
J gene: TRBJ2-1
CDR3 protein: CASSLGGSSYNEQFF

V gene: TRBV7-2
J gene: TRBJ2-1
CDR3 protein: CASSLDSGGGGAHNEQFF

V gene: TRBV6-1
J gene: TRBJ1-3
CDR3 protein: CASSEDRGNTIYF

V gene: TRBV7-9
J gene: TRBJ2-2
CDR3 protein: CASSPQVPPGELFF

V gene: TRBV6-5
J gene: TRBJ1-4
CDR3 protein: CASADRGPPNEKLFF

V gene: TRBV11-2
J gene: TRBJ1-1
CDR3 protein: CASSLGQGEGATEAFF

V gene: TRBV4-2
J gene: TRBJ2-5
CDR3 protein: CASSQDSTRGRETQYF

V gene: TRBV2
J gene: TRBJ2-7
CDR3 protein: CASSGRGYEVYEQYF

V gene: TRBV27
J gene: TRBJ2-7
CDR3 protein: CASSSLVTAPYEQYF

V gene: TRBV18
J gene: TRBJ1-6
CDR3 protein: CASSPGAGKNSPLHF

V gene: TRBV5-1
J gene: TRBJ2-5
CDR3 protein: CASSLAKGETQYF

V gene: TRBV28
J gene: TRBJ2-7
CDR3 protein: CASSLAILEQYF

V gene: TRBV7-9
J gene: TRBJ2-7
CDR3 protein: CASSTWTGGYEQYF

V gene: TRBV14
J gene: TRBJ2-1
CDR3 protein: CASRESGGPYNEQFF

V gene: TRBV6-1
J gene: TRBJ2-4
CDR3 protein: CASRTPDSDIQYF

V gene: TRBV6-5
J gene: TRBJ1-6
CDR3 protein: CASSMRGGRLSPLHF

V gene: TRBV20-1
J gene: -
CDR3 protein: CSARTSYEQYF

V gene: TRBV5-6
J gene: TRBJ1-4
CDR3 protein: CASSGDRGREKLFF

V gene: TRBV2
J gene: TRBJ2-5
CDR3 protein: CASSEETGQETQYF

V gene: TRBV6-1
J gene: TRBJ1-3
CDR3 protein: CASRILQGGNTIYF

V gene: TRBV27
J gene: TRBJ2-5
CDR3 protein: CASSWTWNRVQETQYF

V gene: TRBV18
J gene: TRBJ1-1
CDR3 protein: CASSRDRGRHTEAFF

V gene: TRBV4-1
J gene: TRBJ2-6
CDR3 protein: CASSQAPGVVSSGANVLTF

V gene: TRBV18
J gene: TRBJ2-5
CDR3 protein: CASSPSQETQYF